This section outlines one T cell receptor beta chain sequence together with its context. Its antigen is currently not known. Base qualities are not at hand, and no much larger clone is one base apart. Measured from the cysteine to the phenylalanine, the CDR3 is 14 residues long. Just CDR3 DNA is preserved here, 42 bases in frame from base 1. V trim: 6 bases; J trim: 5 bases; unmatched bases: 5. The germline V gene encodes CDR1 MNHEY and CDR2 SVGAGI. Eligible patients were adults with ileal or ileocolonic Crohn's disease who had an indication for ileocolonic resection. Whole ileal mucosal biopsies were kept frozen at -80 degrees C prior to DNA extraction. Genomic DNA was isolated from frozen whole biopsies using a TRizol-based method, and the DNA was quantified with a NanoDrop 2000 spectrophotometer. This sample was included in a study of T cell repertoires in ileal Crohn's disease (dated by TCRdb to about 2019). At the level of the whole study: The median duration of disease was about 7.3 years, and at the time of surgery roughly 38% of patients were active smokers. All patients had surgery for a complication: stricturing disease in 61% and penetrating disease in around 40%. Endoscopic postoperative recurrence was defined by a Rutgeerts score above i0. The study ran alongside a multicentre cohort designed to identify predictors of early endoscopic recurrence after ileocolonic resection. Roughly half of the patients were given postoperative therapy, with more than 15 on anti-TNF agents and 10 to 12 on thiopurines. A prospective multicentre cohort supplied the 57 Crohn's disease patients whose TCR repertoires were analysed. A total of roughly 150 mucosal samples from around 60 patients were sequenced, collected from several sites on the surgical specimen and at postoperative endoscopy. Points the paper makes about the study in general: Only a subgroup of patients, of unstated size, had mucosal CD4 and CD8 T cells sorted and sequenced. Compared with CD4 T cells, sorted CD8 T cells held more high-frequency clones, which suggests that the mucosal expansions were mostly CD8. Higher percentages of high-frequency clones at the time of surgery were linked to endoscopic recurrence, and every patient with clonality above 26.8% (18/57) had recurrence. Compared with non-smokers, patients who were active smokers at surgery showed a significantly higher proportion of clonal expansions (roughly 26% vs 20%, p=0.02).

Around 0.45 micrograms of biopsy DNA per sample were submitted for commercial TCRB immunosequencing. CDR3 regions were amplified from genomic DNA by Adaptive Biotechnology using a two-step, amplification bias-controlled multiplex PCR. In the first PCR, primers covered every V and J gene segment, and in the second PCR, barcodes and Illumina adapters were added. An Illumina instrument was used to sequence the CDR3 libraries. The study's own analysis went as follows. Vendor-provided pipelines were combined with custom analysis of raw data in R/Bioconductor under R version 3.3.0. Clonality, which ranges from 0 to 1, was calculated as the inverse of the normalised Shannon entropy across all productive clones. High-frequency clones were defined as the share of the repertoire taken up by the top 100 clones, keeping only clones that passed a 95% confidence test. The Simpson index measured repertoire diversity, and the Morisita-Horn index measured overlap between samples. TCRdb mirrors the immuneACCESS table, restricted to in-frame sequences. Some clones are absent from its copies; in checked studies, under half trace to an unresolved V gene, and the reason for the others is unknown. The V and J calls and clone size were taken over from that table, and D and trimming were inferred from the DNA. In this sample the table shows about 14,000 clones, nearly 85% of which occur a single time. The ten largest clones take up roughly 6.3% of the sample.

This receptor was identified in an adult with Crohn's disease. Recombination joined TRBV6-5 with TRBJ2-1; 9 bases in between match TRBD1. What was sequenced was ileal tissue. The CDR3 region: CASRPGQGNNEQFF. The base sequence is TGTGCCAGCAGGCCGGGACAGGGTAACAATGAGCAGTTCTTC.